These 27 T cell receptor beta chains were sequenced from one sample in a study of cytomegalovirus exposure and HLA in healthy donors. This PCR relied on a set of 60 Vbeta primers and 13 Jbeta primers. Clones were read by immunoSEQ multiplex PCR, and TCRdb kept only the in-frame ones, dropping some. The table has 150,000 to 200,000 clones, roughly 81% seen once; the top ten hold approximately 2.5%. The source material was PBMCs. Receptor source: a man aged 25-40 years in good health and CMV-seropositive.

The V gene is TRBV7-3, the J gene TRBJ1-1, with D perhaps TRBD1 (5 bases). Germline CDR1 SGHTA, CDR2 FQGTGA. V was trimmed by 1 base and J by 3 bases, leaving 9 bases between them. The CDR3 contains 14 residues. Written as DNA, the CDR3 is TGTGCCAGCAGCTTAAGGGGCTGGGACACTGAAGCTTTCTTT. Translated: CASSLRGWDTEAFF.

This clone is a singleton in its sample. V usage is TRBV7-2 and J usage is TRBJ1-2; 10 nucleotides line up with TRBD1. The CDR3 is 14 amino acids. In germline, CDR1 is SGHTA, CDR2 FQGNSA. J gave up 7 bases and V 6 bases, and 8 bases lay outside the gene matches. The CDR3 region is CASSLGQGVGGYTF. The CDR3 DNA sequence: TGTGCCAGCAGTCTTGGACAGGGGGTAGGTGGCTACACCTTC.

V is TRBV19 and J is TRBJ1-5; unclear D gene. Germline CDR1 LNHDA, CDR2 SQIVND (reference sequence). This CDR3 spans 13 amino acids. Trimming removed 5 bases from V and 3 bases from J, with 8 bases in between. The CDR3 sequence is CASSRQSNQPQHF. The CDR3 DNA follows: TGTGCCAGTAGTCGACAATCCAATCAGCCCCAGCATTTT.

The chain joins TRBV4-1 to TRBJ2-2; the match to TRBD1 covers 7 bases. Germline trimming cut 0 bases from V and 2 bases from J; bases unmatched to any gene: 3. The CDR3 contains 16 residues. Germline V lookup: CDR1 MGHRA, CDR2 YSYEKL. The CDR3 region has the DNA TGCGCCAGCAGCCAAGAGGGGGACAGAAACACCGGGGAGCTGTTTTTT. Translation gives CASSQEGDRNTGELFF.

The chain combines TRBV4-2 with TRBJ2-2; 7 nucleotides match TRBD2. The CDR3 totals 14 residues. The V gene's germline CDR1 is LGHNA and CDR2 YNFKEQ. With V trimmed by 4 bases and J by 3 bases, 2 bases remained unmatched. The CDR3 spells CASSRLADTGELFF. CDR3 in DNA: TGTGCCAGCAGCCGCCTAGCGGACACCGGGGAGCTGTTTTTT.

The chain couples TRBV2 to TRBJ1-2; 8 nucleotides agree with TRBD1. Trimming at V came to 2 bases and at J to 4 bases, leaving 12 bases not matched to a gene. Per germline, CDR1 SNHLY and CDR2 FYNNEI. The CDR3 length is 17 residues. The CDR3 here is CASSEPGQGRRSYGYTF. CDR3 DNA: TGTGCCAGCAGTGAACCCGGACAGGGCAGAAGGTCCTATGGCTACACCTTC.

The V call is TRBV10-3, the J call TRBJ1-2, with D perhaps TRBD1 (5 bases). Trimming took 3 bases from V and 8 from J, leaving 13 bases between them. This CDR3 comprises 13 residues. Germline V gene data show CDR1 as ENHRY and CDR2 as SYGVKD. The CDR3 sequence is CAISDTQGGGYTF. Here the CDR3 DNA reads TGTGCCATCAGTGATACCCAGGGAGGAGGCTACACCTTC.

The chain employs TRBV5-1 and TRBJ2-3, with 13 bases that match TRBD2. This CDR3 contains 16 residues. The J segment lost 7 bases and the V segment lost 0 bases, leaving 5 bases of the junction unmatched. The germline gives CDR1 SGHRS, CDR2 YFSETQ. This chain's CDR3 is CASSLGGLAGAYTQYF. Here the CDR3 DNA reads TGCGCCAGCAGCTTGGGAGGACTAGCGGGAGCATATACGCAGTATTTT. Based on the CDR3 plus reference TRBV5-1 and TRBJ2-3, the full variable domain is KAGVTQTPRYLIKTRGQQVTLSCSPISGHRSVSWYQQTPGQGLQFLFEYFSETQRNKGNFPGRFSGRQFSNSRSEMNVSTLELGDSALYLCASSLGGLAGAYTQYFGPGTRLTVL.

The rearrangement links TRBV7-2 to TRBJ2-7; D remains ambiguous. Germline loops: CDR1 SGHTA, CDR2 FQGNSA. This CDR3 is built from 12 residues. Trimming removed 2 bases from V and 7 bases from J, with 9 bases in between. The CDR3 DNA follows: TGTGCCAGCAGCTTAAGGAGCACGGAGCAGTACTTC. Translated, it gives CASSLRSTEQYF.

The J gene is TRBJ1-4, the V gene TRBV4-3; D is perhaps TRBD1 (6 bases). Germline CDR1 is LGHNA and CDR2 is YSLEER. Trimming cost V 0 bases and J 8 bases, with 16 bases left between them. There are 16 residues in the CDR3. The CDR3 loop is CASSQDTSGVKEKLFF. In DNA form, the CDR3 reads TGCGCCAGCAGCCAAGATACGTCAGGGGTCAAAGAAAAACTGTTTTTT.

In the case of this clone: One end of the junction does not line up with germline, which may come from a read error. The chain couples TRBV7-2 to TRBJ2-4, with TRBD1 identical over 8 bases. The CDR3 covers 16 residues. Germline values: CDR1 SGHTA, CDR2 FQGNSA. The CDR3 bases are TGTGCCAGCAGCCCTGGGGCAGGGGGCGCCACAAACATTCAGTACTTC. This gives the protein CASSPGAGGATNIQYF.

The chain combines TRBV6-7 with TRBJ2-5; maybe TRBD2 (5 bases). Being an ORF, TRBV6-7 has a function that is uncertain. Trimming pared 4 bases from V and 1 base from J, leaving 19 bases between. The CDR3 has 17 residues. CDR3 nucleotide sequence: TGTGCCAGCAGTTTCTCGCGATTAGCGATCCGCCAAGAGACCCAGTACTTC. Amino acid sequence: CASSFSRLAIRQETQYF.

This chain joins TRBV20-1 and TRBJ2-5; TRBD1 is a possible D gene (5 bases). The germline CDR1 and CDR2 sequences are DFQATT and SNEGSKA (reference sequence). V was clipped by 7 bases and J by 4 bases, with 10 bases between them. CDR3 length equals 11 residues. CDR3: CSGSQGETQYF. The CDR3 coding sequence is TGCAGTGGCAGTCAGGGAGAGACCCAGTACTTC.

This chain connects TRBV5-1 to TRBJ2-3, with D possibly being TRBD2 (6 bases). This CDR3 is 16 amino acids long. V was shortened by 0 bases and J by 4 bases, with 15 bases between the two germline ends. Germline values: CDR1 SGHRS, CDR2 YFSETQ. The DNA for the CDR3 is TGCGCCAGCAGCTTGGGGGACTCAGCCACCGCAGATACGCAGTATTTT. Residues: CASSLGDSATADTQYF. The entire variable domain, with the rest obtained from reference TRBV5-1 and TRBJ2-3, is as follows: KAGVTQTPRYLIKTRGQQVTLSCSPISGHRSVSWYQQTPGQGLQFLFEYFSETQRNKGNFPGRFSGRQFSNSRSEMNVSTLELGDSALYLCASSLGDSATADTQYFGPGTRLTVL.

The gene calls are TRBV7-2 and TRBJ2-5; possible D gene TRBD2, 6 bases. The V and J ends lost 5 bases and 4 bases respectively, with 20 bases between them. CDR1 is SGHTA and CDR2 is FQGNSA in the germline V gene. CDR3 length: 16 amino acids. CDR3 DNA sequence: TGTGCCAGCAGCGGAGGGTGGGTCCCAAGGGGAGAGACCCAGTACTTC. Protein sequence: CASSGGWVPRGETQYF.

The V and J genes are TRBV5-6 and TRBJ2-1; 7 nucleotides align to TRBD2. CDR3 length: 18 residues. V gave up 2 bases and J gave up 5 bases; unmatched junction bases: 16. Germline CDR1 is SGHDT and CDR2 is YYEEEE. CDR3 residues: CASSFRAYPGLLNNEQFF. CDR3 nucleotide sequence: TGTGCCAGCAGCTTCCGTGCGTATCCGGGACTACTGAACAATGAGCAGTTCTTC.

The chain uses TRBV13 and TRBJ2-3; D possibly corresponds to TRBD2 (6 bases). The germline gives CDR1 PRHDT, CDR2 FYEKMQ (reference sequence). V was shortened by 1 base and J by 6 bases, with 20 bases between the two germline ends. This CDR3 contains 17 residues. This CDR3 reads CASSLVSLSGSGDTQYF. The CDR3 region has the DNA TGTGCCAGCAGCTTAGTCTCCCTTAGCGGAAGTGGGGATACGCAGTATTTT. Together with reference TRBV13 and TRBJ2-3, the CDR3 gives the full variable domain: AAGVIQSPRHLIKEKRETATLKCYPIPRHDTVYWYQQGPGQDPQFLISFYEKMQSDKGSIPDRFSAQQFSDYHSELNMSSLELGDSALYFCASSLVSLSGSGDTQYFGPGTRLTVL.

The V gene is TRBV7-3, the J gene TRBJ2-3, with 8 bases fitting TRBD1. CDR3 length: 14 residues. V was clipped by 5 bases and J by 4 bases; unmatched bases: 5. Germline lookup yields CDR1 SGHTA and CDR2 FQGTGA. CDR3 residues: CASSRQGSADTQYF. The CDR3 nucleotides are TGTGCCAGCAGCCGACAGGGGTCGGCAGATACGCAGTATTTT.

V usage is TRBV9 and J usage is TRBJ1-1; no clear D. This CDR3 contains 14 residues. Trimming took 0 bases from V and 0 from J, leaving 6 bases between them. CDR1 is SGDLS and CDR2 is YYNGEE in the germline V gene. The CDR3 coding sequence is TGTGCCAGCAGCGTAGGTTCCATGAACACTGAAGCTTTCTTT. Translating gives CASSVGSMNTEAFF.

Written as DNA, the CDR3 is TGTGCCAGCAGCCCGGGACTAGCGGGTCTGTTCTTC. This gives the protein CASSPGLAGLFF. This chain connects TRBV7-2 to TRBJ2-1, with 12 nucleotides matching TRBD2. The V gene's germline CDR1 is SGHTA and CDR2 FQGNSA. The length of the CDR3 is 12 residues. The junction had 5 bases not matched to a gene; V was cut back by 5 bases and J by 15 bases. Full variable domain (rest looked up from reference TRBV7-2 and TRBJ2-1): GAGVSQSPSNKVTEKGKDVELRCDPISGHTALYWYRQSLGQGLEFLIYFQGNSAPDKSGLPSDRFSAERTGGSVSTLTIQRTQQEDSAVYLCASSPGLAGLFFGPGTRLTVL.

This rearrangement joins TRBV10-3 to TRBJ2-3, with 12 bases aligning to TRBD2. The CDR3 contains 18 residues. Trimming took 8 bases from V and 0 from J; bases not matched to a gene: 12. Germline CDR1 reads ENHRY; CDR2 reads SYGVKD. CDR3 region: CAIRSGGTSGSSTDTQYF. As DNA, the CDR3 is TGTGCCATCCGGAGCGGAGGGACTAGCGGGTCTAGCACAGATACGCAGTATTTT.

The V and J genes are TRBV10-3 and TRBJ2-3, with 8 bases that match TRBD1. CDR3 size: 14 residues. J was trimmed by 4 bases and V by 6 bases; bases with no gene match: 6. Germline assignment: CDR1 ENHRY and CDR2 SYGVKD. The CDR3 loop reads CAISLTGAPDTQYF. The CDR3, as DNA: TGTGCCATCAGCCTGACAGGGGCCCCAGATACGCAGTATTTT.

CDR3 protein: CASSIGAVNSNQPQHF. For the CDR3, the DNA is TGTGCCAGTAGTATAGGGGCAGTTAATAGCAATCAGCCCCAGCATTTT. The chain recombines TRBV19 with TRBJ1-5; D ambiguous. Germline V gene lookup returns CDR1 LNHDA and CDR2 SQIVND (reference sequence). V lost 1 base, J lost 0 bases, and 10 bases lay in between. The CDR3 is 16 amino acids.

The V and J genes are TRBV5-1 and TRBJ2-3, with D maybe TRBD2 (5 bases). The V end lost 4 bases, the J end lost 2 bases, and 23 bases lay between the germline ends. The CDR3 length is 18 residues. Per the germline V gene, CDR1 is SGHRS and CDR2 is YFSETQ. The CDR3 loop is CASSPLGGPRGSTDTQYF. The CDR3 DNA sequence: TGCGCCAGCAGCCCCCTCGGCGGGCCTAGAGGTTCCACAGATACGCAGTATTTT.

The rearrangement joins TRBV5-6 to TRBJ2-7; D is possibly TRBD2 (7 bases). The CDR3 is made up of 15 amino acids. V gave up 3 bases and J gave up 7 bases, with 20 bases separating them. Germline V gives CDR1 SGHDT, CDR2 YYEEEE. The CDR3 DNA is TGTGCCAGCAGCTGGGGGGGGCCATCTTCGGGTGAGCAGTACTTC. Residues: CASSWGGPSSGEQYF.

This chain joins TRBV6-1 and TRBJ2-1, with a weak D call TRBD2 (6 bases). In germline, CDR1 is MNHNS, CDR2 SASEGT. Deletions cut 7 bases from V and 1 base from J, with 14 bases between. The length of the CDR3 is 15 residues. CDR3 coding DNA: TGTGCCAGCACTCCCGGCGGAGGGTCCTACAATGAGCAGTTCTTC. Protein sequence: CASTPGGGSYNEQFF.

J is TRBJ2-6 and V is TRBV28; D is uncertain. The V end was cut by 7 bases, the J end by 4 bases, with 11 bases between. Germline assignment: CDR1 MDHEN and CDR2 SYDVKM. CDR3 length: 14 amino acids. The DNA for the CDR3 is TGTGCCAGCACTATCCGTCTGGGGGCCAACGTCCTGACTTTC. Translated, it gives CASTIRLGANVLTF.